The 20 T cell receptor beta chains in this list originate from one sample, sequenced in a study of blood T cell repertoires in COVID-19. Clones were read by immunoSEQ multiplex PCR, and TCRdb kept only the in-frame ones, dropping some. The sample holds roughly 210,000 clones, 88% seen once. Material for sequencing was peripheral blood. All receptors come from a man in his 70s with acute or convalescent COVID-19.

The V and J genes are TRBV7-2 and TRBJ2-7, with TRBD2 identical over 9 bases. The CDR3 loop spans 15 amino acids. In germline, CDR1 is SGHTA, CDR2 FQGNSA. V shed 1 base and J 4 bases; nucleotides not matched to a gene: 5. This CDR3 reads CASSLGLAERYEQYF. The CDR3 DNA sequence: TGTGCCAGCAGCTTAGGACTAGCGGAGCGATACGAGCAGTACTTC.

The J gene is TRBJ2-1, the V gene TRBV20-1; D is perhaps TRBD2 (5 bases). Trimming left V 7 bases short and J 8 bases short, with 12 bases between. The CDR3 spans 11 residues. Germline V CDR1 and CDR2: DFQATT, SNEGSKA (reference sequence). CDR3 region: CSGPSHYEQFF. The CDR3 DNA reads as TGCAGTGGCCCTAGCCACTATGAGCAGTTCTTC.

This chain links TRBV5-1 with TRBJ2-5, with D perhaps TRBD2 (7 bases). The CDR3 has 15 residues. Germline-derived CDR1 and CDR2 are SGHRS and YFSETQ. V was pared by 4 bases and J by 4 bases, with 17 bases between. The CDR3, as DNA: TGCGCCAGCAGCCGAGGGGGGGGCCGAGGAGAGACCCAGTACTTC. The encoded protein is CASSRGGGRGETQYF.

The chain recombines TRBV19 with TRBJ1-1; D is unresolved. This CDR3 is built from 13 residues. Germline V CDR1 and CDR2: LNHDA, SQIVND (reference sequence). The V end lost 10 bases, the J end lost 2 bases, and 14 bases lay between the germline ends. CDR3 bases: TGTGCCACCCAGGATTTCTTTAACACTGAAGCTTTCTTT. Amino acid sequence: CATQDFFNTEAFF.

The chain carries TRBV5-5 and TRBJ2-1; TRBD2 matches 15 bases. CDR3 length: 18 amino acids. V shed 2 bases, J shed 4 bases, and the junction held 7 bases outside the gene matches. CDR1 and CDR2 from the germline V gene are SGHKS and YYEKEE (reference sequence). The CDR3 DNA follows: TGTGCCAGCAGCTTTTGGACTAGCGGGAGGGCAGGTTACAATGAGCAGTTCTTC. Its protein product is CASSFWTSGRAGYNEQFF.

Comment on this clone: One end of the junction is discordant with germline, which a read error may explain. The J gene is TRBJ2-7, the V gene TRBV28; 7 nucleotides align to TRBD1. The CDR3 has 11 amino acids. CDR1 MDHEN and CDR2 SYDVKM come from the germline V gene. CDR3 nucleotide sequence: TGTGCCAGCAGTTTTTTCAGGGGGACAGCTTTC. This encodes CASSFFRGTAF.

The CDR3 reads CASSDPGQGGYNEQFF. CDR3 nucleotide sequence: TGTGCCAGCAGCGACCCGGGACAGGGGGGATACAATGAGCAGTTCTTC. This chain uses TRBV9 with TRBJ2-1, with TRBD1 matching over 11 bases. Germline lookup yields CDR1 SGDLS and CDR2 YYNGEE. V dropped 3 bases and J dropped 4; count of bases not matched to a gene: 6. This CDR3 spans 16 amino acids.

This chain connects TRBV25-1 to TRBJ1-5; a weak D match, TRBD1 (5 bases). The CDR3 loop spans 16 amino acids. V was pared by 3 bases and J by 6 bases, with 18 bases between. CDR1 is MGHDK and CDR2 is SYGVNS in the germline V gene. CDR3 coding DNA: TGTGCCAGCAGTGAGGGGGGAAATGGCCACAGTCAGCCCCAGCATTTT. The encoded protein is CASSEGGNGHSQPQHF.

This clone was seen a single time. This chain joins TRBV29-1 and TRBJ2-5; the match to TRBD1 covers 10 bases. This CDR3 contains 15 residues. Per germline, CDR1 SQVTM and CDR2 ANQGSEA. The trim removed 4 bases at V and 0 bases at J, leaving 5 bases unmatched. For the CDR3, the DNA is TGCAGCGTTGCAATAGGGACAGGGGACCAAGAGACCCAGTACTTC. It yields the protein CSVAIGTGDQETQYF.

The genes are TRBV14 and TRBJ2-7; TRBD1 might be the D (5 bases). The germline gives CDR1 SGHDN, CDR2 FVKESK. The CDR3 loop spans 14 amino acids. Between the trimmed V and J ends, which lost 4 bases and 4 bases, there was a span of 14 bases. The CDR3 nucleotides are TGTGCCAGCAGCCCCTTGGGGCGTTTGTACGAGCAGTACTTC. This gives the protein CASSPLGRLYEQYF.

The genes are TRBV2 and TRBJ2-5; 13 positions match TRBD2. Germline-derived CDR1 and CDR2 are SNHLY and FYNNEI. V lost 8 bases and J lost 2; bases outside the gene matches: 2. The CDR3 is 14 amino acids. CDR3 in amino acids: CASRGLAGQETQYF. CDR3 sequence (DNA): TGTGCCAGCCGGGGACTAGCGGGACAAGAGACCCAGTACTTC. The full variable domain, its missing parts supplied by reference TRBV2 and TRBJ2-5, is EPEVTQTPSHQVTQMGQEVILRCVPISNHLYFYWYRQILGQKVEFLVSFYNNEISEKSEIFDDQFSVERPDGSNFTLKIRSTKLEDSAMYFCASRGLAGQETQYFGPGTRLLVL.

This clone was counted a single time. The chain is built from TRBV7-3 and TRBJ2-1; 10 positions match TRBD2. The CDR3 spans 19 residues. Trimming took 5 bases from V and 0 from J; bases not matched to a gene: 13. Germline CDR1 SGHTA, CDR2 FQGTGA. This chain's CDR3 is CASSPRLAGPKHSYNEQFF. The CDR3 DNA follows: TGTGCCAGCAGCCCGCGACTAGCGGGTCCCAAACACTCCTACAATGAGCAGTTCTTC.

There are a few counts of this clone. The chain couples TRBV7-3 to TRBJ2-7, with 7 bases matching TRBD2. Germline CDR1 and CDR2: SGHTA and FQGTGA. The CDR3 contains 15 residues. The V gene end was trimmed by 1 base and the J gene end by 6 bases; junction bases not matched to a gene: 9. The CDR3 DNA sequence: TGTGCCAGCAGCTTAAACCTAGCGGACATGGGCGAGCAGTACTTC. Protein sequence: CASSLNLADMGEQYF.

The rearrangement links TRBV2 to TRBJ2-5; a possible D gene is TRBD1 (8 bases). Trimming cost V 3 bases and J 4 bases, with 15 bases left between them. CDR3 length: 15 amino acids. Germline V gene data show CDR1 as SNHLY and CDR2 as FYNNEI. CDR3 nucleotides: TGTGCCAGCAGTGACGGACAGGGAGGGGGAGAGACCCAGTACTTC. Translation: CASSDGQGGGETQYF. The complete variable domain, with remaining parts taken from reference TRBV2 and TRBJ2-5, reads EPEVTQTPSHQVTQMGQEVILRCVPISNHLYFYWYRQILGQKVEFLVSFYNNEISEKSEIFDDQFSVERPDGSNFTLKIRSTKLEDSAMYFCASSDGQGGGETQYFGPGTRLLVL.

V gene TRBV6-5 combines with J gene TRBJ2-7; 7 bases agree with TRBD2. Losses at the gene ends were 0 bases for V and 4 bases for J; bases not matched to a gene: 9. The CDR3 has 16 amino acids. The germline CDR1 and CDR2 sequences are MNHEY and SVGAGI. In DNA form, the CDR3 reads TGTGCCAGCAGTTACTCGATCTCTGCGGGAGCGTACGAGCAGTACTTC. Protein sequence: CASSYSISAGAYEQYF.

The chain couples TRBV2 to TRBJ1-2, with D unresolved. CDR1 is SNHLY and CDR2 is FYNNEI in the germline V gene. V was cut by 2 bases and J by 3 bases, with 7 bases left in between. CDR3 length equals 13 residues. The CDR3 DNA is TGTGCCAGCAGTGAATGGCAGGACTATGGCTACACCTTC. Its protein is CASSEWQDYGYTF.

The chain uses TRBV7-2 and TRBJ2-3; no clear D gene. The germline V gene encodes CDR1 SGHTA and CDR2 FQGNSA. The CDR3 spans 12 residues. V was cut by 5 bases and J by 2 bases, with 5 bases left in between. The CDR3 DNA reads as TGTGCCAGCAGCACCTACACAGATACGCAGTATTTT. This gives the protein CASSTYTDTQYF.

The CDR3: CASSPHPSGRGQFF. The DNA for the CDR3 is TGTGCCAGTAGTCCCCATCCTAGCGGGAGGGGGCAGTTCTTC. V and J are TRBV19 and TRBJ2-1, with TRBD2 matching 12 bases. The CDR3 contains 14 residues. CDR1 is LNHDA, CDR2 SQIVND, per germline (reference sequence). The V and J ends lost 5 bases and 12 bases, in that order; junction bases with no gene match: 8.

This clone was recorded once. The chain couples TRBV6-2 or TRBV6-3 to TRBJ2-2; D is ambiguous. The CDR3 is 14 amino acids. Germline CDR1 and CDR2: MNHEY and SVGEGT. Trimming left V 4 bases short and J 4 bases short, with 10 bases between. The CDR3 loop is CASSSSTSTGELFF. The CDR3 DNA is TGTGCCAGCAGTTCCTCGACAAGCACCGGGGAGCTGTTTTTT.

This clone was observed once. This chain links TRBV5-1 with TRBJ2-3; 7 nucleotides align to TRBD1. The CDR3 extends over 14 amino acids. Germline loops: CDR1 SGHRS, CDR2 YFSETQ. The junction had 10 bases not matched to a gene; V was cut back by 6 bases and J by 6 bases. The CDR3 DNA follows: TGCGCCAGCACCTCGGGACAGCCCTCGGATACGCAGTATTTT. This gives the protein CASTSGQPSDTQYF.